The 8 T cell receptor beta chains reported below all come from one sample, sequenced in a study of blood T cell repertoires in COVID-19. TCRdb's copy holds only in-frame clones and misses some; the assay was immunoSEQ multiplex PCR. Seen here are 150,000 to 200,000 clones, about 85% observed once, and the top ten hold 6.5% to 10%. Sequenced: peripheral blood. Receptors were obtained from a woman aged 55-70 years with acute or convalescent COVID-19.

The V and J genes are TRBV19 and TRBJ1-1, with a possible D match to TRBD1 (5 bases). CDR3 length equals 14 residues. The ends were cut back, 3 bases at V and 2 bases at J, with 10 bases in the middle. Germline V lookup: CDR1 LNHDA, CDR2 SQIVND (reference sequence). The CDR3 nucleotides read TGTGCCAGTAGTATGGACATTTCTAACACTGAAGCTTTCTTT. This codes for CASSMDISNTEAFF.

The chain has TRBV21-1 and TRBJ1-1; the tabulated D call, TRBD1, remains unverified against the DNA. TRBV21-1 is deemed a pseudogene. The CDR3 is 17 residues long. The CDR3 here is CASSKGASFIMNTEAFF. The CDR3 nucleotides are TGTGCCAGCAGCAAAGGGGCCAGTTTTATCATGAACACTGAAGCTTTCTTT.

As DNA, the CDR3 is TGTGCCGGCGGGAGGGGGCAGTCCTACGAGCAGTACGTC. This encodes CAGGRGQSYEQYV. The chain uses TRBV2 and TRBJ2-7; 9 bases line up with TRBD2. Trimming cost V 11 bases and J 1 base; bases outside gene matches: 6. Germline assignment: CDR1 SNHLY and CDR2 FYNNEI. This CDR3 is 13 amino acids long.

The genes are TRBV28 and TRBJ2-2, with D possibly matching TRBD1 (6 bases). CDR3 length: 16 residues. Trimming took 5 bases from V and 4 from J, leaving 17 bases between them. Germline-derived CDR1 and CDR2 are MDHEN and SYDVKM. DNA of the CDR3: TGTGCCAGCAGTCTCCATGGGGGCGCGGGCACCGGGGAGCTGTTTTTT. It codes for CASSLHGGAGTGELFF.

The rearrangement links TRBV28 to TRBJ1-5, with D uncertain. The CDR3 loop spans 11 amino acids. V was pared by 6 bases and J by 9 bases, with 9 bases between. The germline CDR1 and CDR2 sequences are MDHEN and SYDVKM. The CDR3 is CASSTITPQHF. In nucleotides, the CDR3 is TGTGCCAGCAGCACAATAACGCCCCAGCATTTT.

The V gene is TRBV5-4, the J gene TRBJ1-4; a weak D match, TRBD1 (5 bases). This CDR3 is 14 amino acids long. V was pared by 4 bases and J by 7 bases, with 14 bases between. Per germline, CDR1 SGHNT and CDR2 YYREEE (reference sequence). The DNA for the CDR3 is TGTGCCAGCAGCCCTGACAGCTACGGTGAAAAACTGTTTTTT. Translation gives CASSPDSYGEKLFF.

The genes are TRBV5-1 and TRBJ2-3; D is unclear. Deletions cut 2 bases from V and 0 bases from J, with 13 bases between. The CDR3 has 16 amino acids. Per germline, CDR1 SGHRS and CDR2 YFSETQ. Here the CDR3 DNA reads TGCGCCAGCAGCTTAGATGGAGACCCTAGCACAGATACGCAGTATTTT. Translating gives CASSLDGDPSTDTQYF.

The chain has TRBV5-4 and TRBJ2-2, with 11 bases fitting TRBD2. Germline trimming cut 6 bases from V and 5 bases from J; bases unmatched to any gene: 15. CDR3 length: 18 amino acids. CDR1 is SGHNT, CDR2 YYREEE, per germline (reference sequence). CDR3 nucleotide sequence: TGTGCCAGCAAACTCTCGAAGACCGGGACTAGCGGTACCGGGGAGCTGTTTTTT. This sequence encodes CASKLSKTGTSGTGELFF.